The sequence of this T cell receptor beta chain was determined in a study of Ad26.COV2.S vaccination and SARS-CoV-2 variants. Across the study: Doses of Ad26.COV2.S were injected into muscle once or twice, 56 days apart. Study-level findings and limits: Placebo recipients and vaccine recipients were similar in non-spike TCR breadth. Spike-specific TCR breadth was greater after Ad26.COV2.S than placebo.

This clone has a single count. What it recognizes is unknown. Clones were sequenced by immunoSEQ multiplex PCR, and TCRdb holds only the in-frame ones, with some missing. The sample includes hundreds of thousands of clones, 89% of them seen just once. Trimming shortened V by 0 bases and J by 4 bases, and 16 bases separated the two germline ends. CDR1 and CDR2 (germline): SGHRS, YFSETQ. The CDR3 totals 16 residues. Specified treatment: around 19 received Ad26.COV2.S at low or high dose, single or two shots; about five received placebo; per-sample allocation not given. Sample collection was performed on day 63 after the first vaccine or placebo injection.

The sample here was peripheral blood, taken in a trial of Ad26.COV2.S vaccine versus placebo. The rearrangement uses TRBV5-1 and TRBJ1-2, with a weak D call TRBD1 (5 bases). This receptor was obtained from a person aged 18-65 years who received the Ad26.COV2.S COVID-19 vaccine or a placebo. The CDR3 nucleotides read TGCGCCAGCAGCTTGGAACCCCTACGTGGGGGCTATGGCTACACCTTC. This encodes CASSLEPLRGGYGYTF. The variable domain in full, with the rest retrieved from reference TRBV5-1 and TRBJ1-2, is KAGVTQTPRYLIKTRGQQVTLSCSPISGHRSVSWYQQTPGQGLQFLFEYFSETQRNKGNFPGRFSGRQFSNSRSEMNVSTLELGDSALYLCASSLEPLRGGYGYTFGSGTRLTVV.